This TCR beta chain was captured by sequencing in a study of blood T cell repertoires in COVID-19. The wider study: Sites across the United States, Italy and Spain contributed samples from acute and convalescent COVID-19. The analysed material was cDNA or gDNA that came from T cells, B-cell-depleted T cells, or PBMCs.

Per germline, CDR1 SGHRS and CDR2 YFSETQ. The CDR3 runs to 14 residues. The trim removed 3 bases at V and 3 bases at J, leaving 2 bases unmatched. The data were produced by immunoSEQ multiplex PCR, yet TCRdb's version contains in-frame clones alone and is incomplete. The table includes approximately 110,000 clones, 65% to 90% detected once. The chain recombines TRBV5-1 with TRBJ1-1; 10 bases line up with TRBD1. This TCR came from a man aged 50-59 years with acute or convalescent COVID-19. The sequenced sample was peripheral blood. CDR3 protein: CASSSGQGDTEAFF. Written as DNA, the CDR3 is TGCGCCAGCAGCTCTGGACAGGGGGACACTGAAGCTTTCTTT.